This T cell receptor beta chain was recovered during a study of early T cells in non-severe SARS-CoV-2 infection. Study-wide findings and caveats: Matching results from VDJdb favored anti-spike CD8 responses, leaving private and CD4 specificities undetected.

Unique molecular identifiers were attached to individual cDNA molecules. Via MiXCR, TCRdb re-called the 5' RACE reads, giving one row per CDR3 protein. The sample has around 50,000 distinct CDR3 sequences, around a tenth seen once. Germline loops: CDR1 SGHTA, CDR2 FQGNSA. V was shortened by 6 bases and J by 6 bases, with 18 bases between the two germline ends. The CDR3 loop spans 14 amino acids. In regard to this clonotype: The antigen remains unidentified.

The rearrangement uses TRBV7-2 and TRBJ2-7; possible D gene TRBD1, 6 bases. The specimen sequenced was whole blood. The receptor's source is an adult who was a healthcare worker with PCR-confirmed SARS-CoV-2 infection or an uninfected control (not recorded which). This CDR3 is CASRRGDRSSEQYF. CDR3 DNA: TGTGCCAGCAGACGGGGAGACAGGTCTTCCGAGCAGTACTTC.